The present T cell receptor (beta chain) was sequenced within a study of blood T cell repertoires in COVID-19. Study-level information: The United States, Italy and Spain supplied acute and convalescent COVID-19 samples. PBMCs, B-cell-depleted T cells, or T cells were the source of the cDNA or gDNA that made up the material.

As processed by the authors: Reference gene primer amplification in the assay estimated nucleated cell counts. The data were produced by immunoSEQ multiplex PCR, yet TCRdb's version contains in-frame clones alone and is incomplete. V and J calls and clone size come straight from that table; D and trimming were deduced from the DNA. The data contain roughly 120,000 clones, 88% of them singletons. This clone came up once. The V end was cut by 1 base, the J end by 2 bases, with 8 bases between. The germline gives CDR1 SGHTA, CDR2 FQGNSA. The CDR3 sequence is 15 residues long. The clonotype originates from a woman aged 45-65 years with acute or convalescent COVID-19. J is TRBJ2-2 and V is TRBV7-2, with D possibly TRBD2 on 6 matching bases. Material for sequencing was peripheral blood. CDR3 sequence: CASSLVAGNTGELFF. DNA of the CDR3: TGTGCCAGCAGCTTAGTTGCGGGAAACACCGGGGAGCTGTTTTTT.